Listed below are T cell receptor beta chains from one sample, sequenced in a study of identical twins. TCRdb re-called the 5' RACE reads through MiXCR, storing one row per CDR3 protein. This table has 510,000 or so distinct CDR3 sequences, around 15% appearing once. This same sample was also taken into another study, of yellow fever vaccine responses in identical twins.

The sequencing sample was made of CD4+ T cells sorted from blood. The receptors come from a woman under 30 in good health. The CDR3 runs from the conserved cysteine through the conserved F or W. A D gene is named only where the DNA matches it firmly. Not every row has a clone size; where given, it reads once, few, many or a size class.

clone size: -; D gene: -; J gene: TRBJ2-1; CDR3 length: 15; V gene: TRBV6-5; CDR3 DNA: TGTGCCAGCAGTTACGCATCACTCTCCTACAATGAGCAGTTCTTC; CDR3 protein: CASSYASLSYNEQFF
clone size: -; D gene: -; J gene: TRBJ2-1; CDR3 length: 12; V gene: TRBV19; CDR3 DNA: TGTGCCAGTAGTATCCTAGGAACTGAGCAGTTCTTC; CDR3 protein: CASSILGTEQFF
clone size: few; D gene: TRBD2; J gene: TRBJ2-3; CDR3 length: 14; V gene: TRBV20-1; CDR3 DNA: TGCAGTGCCATAGACGGCCTAGCGGGAGGCGCGCAGTATTTT; CDR3 protein: CSAIDGLAGGAQYF
clone size: few; D gene: -; J gene: TRBJ2-1; CDR3 length: 12; V gene: TRBV12-3/TRBV12-4; CDR3 DNA: TGTGCCAGCAGTCCCCAGGGTTATGAGCAGTTCTTC; CDR3 protein: CASSPQGYEQFF
clone size: -; D gene: -; J gene: TRBJ1-2; CDR3 length: 13; V gene: TRBV20-1; CDR3 DNA: TGCAAGATACCGACAGATTCAAACTATGGCTACACCTTC; CDR3 protein: CKIPTDSNYGYTF
clone size: -; D gene: -; J gene: TRBJ2-1; CDR3 length: 17; V gene: TRBV3-1; CDR3 DNA: TGTGCCAGCTGCCTCACGACGGGACCCAGCTCCTACAATGAGCAGTTCTTC; CDR3 protein: CASCLTTGPSSYNEQFF
clone size: -; D gene: -; J gene: TRBJ1-1; CDR3 length: 15; V gene: TRBV3-1; CDR3 DNA: -; CDR3 protein: CASSLRRAGGTEAFF
clone size: few; D gene: -; J gene: TRBJ2-1; CDR3 length: 11; V gene: TRBV2; CDR3 DNA: TGTGCCAGCAGTCCTAGGATGGGGCAGTTCTTC; CDR3 protein: CASSPRMGQFF
clone size: -; D gene: -; J gene: TRBJ2-3; CDR3 length: 14; V gene: TRBV9; CDR3 DNA: TGTGCCAGCAGCGTAGGCAGTCAAACAGATACGCAGTATTTT; CDR3 protein: CASSVGSQTDTQYF
clone size: many; D gene: -; J gene: TRBJ2-5; CDR3 length: 14; V gene: TRBV12-3/TRBV12-4; CDR3 DNA: TGCGCCAGCAGCTTGGGACGGGGACAAGAGACCCAGTACTTC; CDR3 protein: CASSLGRGQETQYF
clone size: -; D gene: -; J gene: TRBJ2-5; CDR3 length: 15; V gene: TRBV11-2; CDR3 DNA: TGTGCCAGCAGCGGGGTAGGGCGGGTCCAAGAGACCCAGTACTTC; CDR3 protein: CASSGVGRVQETQYF
clone size: few; D gene: TRBD2; J gene: TRBJ2-3; CDR3 length: 16; V gene: TRBV11-1; CDR3 DNA: TGTGCCAGCAGCTTGAGGACTAGCGGGAGCGCAGATACGCAGTATTTT; CDR3 protein: CASSLRTSGSADTQYF
clone size: -; D gene: TRBD2; J gene: TRBJ2-1; CDR3 length: 15; V gene: TRBV12-3/TRBV12-4; CDR3 DNA: TGTGCCAGCAGTCCTGGACTAGCGGGCCACAATGAGCAGTTCTTC; CDR3 protein: CASSPGLAGHNEQFF
clone size: many; D gene: TRBD2; J gene: TRBJ2-1; CDR3 length: 17; V gene: TRBV16; CDR3 DNA: TGTGCCAGCAGCCAATCGGGTAGCGGGAGGTCCTACAATGAGCAGTTCTTC; CDR3 protein: CASSQSGSGRSYNEQFF
clone size: few; D gene: -; J gene: TRBJ2-1; CDR3 length: 12; V gene: TRBV5-1; CDR3 DNA: TGCGCCAGCAGCGTTGCCTACAATGAGCAGTTCTTC; CDR3 protein: CASSVAYNEQFF
clone size: few; D gene: -; J gene: TRBJ2-7; CDR3 length: 17; V gene: TRBV29-1; CDR3 DNA: TGCAGCGTTGGACCCTACCTCCGGGACCGAGGCTTCTACGAGCAGTACTTC; CDR3 protein: CSVGPYLRDRGFYEQYF
clone size: few; D gene: TRBD2; J gene: TRBJ2-5; CDR3 length: 17; V gene: TRBV28; CDR3 DNA: TGTGCCAGCACCCTGAGTGCTAGCGGGAGCGTACAAGAGACCCAGTACTTC; CDR3 protein: CASTLSASGSVQETQYF
clone size: -; D gene: -; J gene: TRBJ2-7; CDR3 length: 15; V gene: TRBV28; CDR3 DNA: TGTGCCAGCAGTTTAGAAAGGACAAGAGTCTACGAGCAGTACTTC; CDR3 protein: CASSLERTRVYEQYF
clone size: few; D gene: -; J gene: TRBJ1-4; CDR3 length: 13; V gene: TRBV5-1; CDR3 DNA: TGCGCCAGCAGCTCTTTCAGTGCTGAAAAACTGTTTTTT; CDR3 protein: CASSSFSAEKLFF
clone size: few; D gene: -; J gene: TRBJ2-5; CDR3 length: 16; V gene: TRBV3-1; CDR3 DNA: TGTGCCAGCAGCCGAGGGATGGGGGGGCCAGGGGAGACCCAGTACTTC; CDR3 protein: CASSRGMGGPGETQYF
clone size: few; D gene: TRBD2; J gene: TRBJ2-3; CDR3 length: 15; V gene: TRBV10-1; CDR3 DNA: TGCGCCAGCAGTGACCGGACTAGCGGATCAGATACGCAGTATTTT; CDR3 protein: CASSDRTSGSDTQYF
clone size: few; D gene: TRBD1; J gene: TRBJ2-7; CDR3 length: 15; V gene: TRBV5-6; CDR3 DNA: TGTGCCAGCAGCTCGACAGGGGGCCCTACCTACGAGCAGTACTTC; CDR3 protein: CASSSTGGPTYEQYF
clone size: many; D gene: -; J gene: TRBJ2-5; CDR3 length: 15; V gene: TRBV24-1; CDR3 DNA: TGTGCCACCAGTGCCCAAGGGGGACCGCAAGAGACCCAGTACTTC; CDR3 protein: CATSAQGGPQETQYF
clone size: few; D gene: -; J gene: TRBJ2-3; CDR3 length: 13; V gene: TRBV28; CDR3 DNA: TGTGCCAGCAGGGAACAGGGCACAGATACGCAGTATTTT; CDR3 protein: CASREQGTDTQYF
clone size: few; D gene: -; J gene: TRBJ2-3; CDR3 length: 17; V gene: TRBV12-3/TRBV12-4; CDR3 DNA: TGTGCCAGCAGTTTAAGGCGAGGCGGGGCTAGCACAGATACGCAGTATTTT; CDR3 protein: CASSLRRGGASTDTQYF
clone size: -; D gene: TRBD1; J gene: TRBJ2-2; CDR3 length: 15; V gene: TRBV12-3/TRBV12-4; CDR3 DNA: TGTGCCAGCAGCTTACAGGGGGTGCACACCGGGGAGCTGTTTTTT; CDR3 protein: CASSLQGVHTGELFF
clone size: -; D gene: -; J gene: TRBJ2-5; CDR3 length: 13; V gene: TRBV29-1; CDR3 DNA: TGCAGCGAGCGGGCCTTCGGGAGTGAGACCCAGTACTTC; CDR3 protein: CSERAFGSETQYF
clone size: -; D gene: TRBD2; J gene: TRBJ2-1; CDR3 length: 16; V gene: TRBV4-1; CDR3 DNA: TGCGCCAGCCGCTGGGGGAGGGAGGCGGGGAACAATGAGCAGTTCTTC; CDR3 protein: CASRWGREAGNNEQFF
clone size: few; D gene: TRBD2; J gene: TRBJ2-1; CDR3 length: 15; V gene: TRBV4-1; CDR3 DNA: TGCGCCAGCAGCCAGGGGCTAGCGGGATTTAGTGAGCAGTTCTTC; CDR3 protein: CASSQGLAGFSEQFF
clone size: few; D gene: TRBD2; J gene: TRBJ2-7; CDR3 length: 14; V gene: TRBV20-1; CDR3 DNA: TGCAGTGCTAGTGGGACTAGCGGGAGATACGAGCAGTACTTC; CDR3 protein: CSASGTSGRYEQYF
clone size: -; D gene: TRBD2; J gene: TRBJ2-7; CDR3 length: 15; V gene: TRBV3-1; CDR3 DNA: TGTGCCACCAGCCAAATCACTAGCGGAGCCTACGAGCAGTACTTC; CDR3 protein: CATSQITSGAYEQYF
clone size: few; D gene: TRBD2; J gene: TRBJ2-5; CDR3 length: 14; V gene: TRBV20-1; CDR3 DNA: TGCAGTGCTAGATGGGGCGGGGGAGTGGAGACCCAGTACTTC; CDR3 protein: CSARWGGGVETQYF
clone size: few; D gene: -; J gene: TRBJ2-2; CDR3 length: 12; V gene: TRBV20-1; CDR3 DNA: TGCAGTGCTAGTAGAACGGCCGGGGAGCTGTTTTTT; CDR3 protein: CSASRTAGELFF
clone size: few; D gene: TRBD2; J gene: TRBJ2-1; CDR3 length: 17; V gene: TRBV3-1; CDR3 DNA: TGTGCCAGCAGCCAACTTATAGCGGGAGGGCCTTACAATGAGCAGTTCTTC; CDR3 protein: CASSQLIAGGPYNEQFF
clone size: -; D gene: TRBD1; J gene: TRBJ1-5; CDR3 length: 15; V gene: TRBV9; CDR3 DNA: TGTGCCAGCAGCCCGGGGACAGGAACAAATCAGCCCCAGCATTTT; CDR3 protein: CASSPGTGTNQPQHF
clone size: -; D gene: -; J gene: TRBJ2-6; CDR3 length: 15; V gene: TRBV6-5; CDR3 DNA: TGTGCCAGCACTTCTCGGTCCTCTGGGGCCAACGTCCTGACTTTC; CDR3 protein: CASTSRSSGANVLTF
clone size: -; D gene: TRBD2; J gene: TRBJ2-1; CDR3 length: 15; V gene: TRBV20-1; CDR3 DNA: TGCAGTGCTAGACCTTCGGGACTAGCAGTCAATGAGCAGTTCTTC; CDR3 protein: CSARPSGLAVNEQFF
clone size: few; D gene: -; J gene: TRBJ2-2; CDR3 length: 17; V gene: TRBV28; CDR3 DNA: TGTGCCAGCAGTTTGATTTCGTACAGGGCGAACACCGGGGAGCTGTTTTTT; CDR3 protein: CASSLISYRANTGELFF
clone size: few; D gene: -; J gene: TRBJ1-4; CDR3 length: 13; V gene: TRBV2; CDR3 DNA: TGTGCCAGCAGTGCAGGAAATAATGAAAAACTGTTTTTT; CDR3 protein: CASSAGNNEKLFF
clone size: few; D gene: -; J gene: TRBJ1-5; CDR3 length: 12; V gene: TRBV28; CDR3 DNA: TGTGCCAGCAGTGGGTCGATTCAGCCCCAGCATTTT; CDR3 protein: CASSGSIQPQHF
clone size: -; D gene: TRBD2; J gene: TRBJ2-6; CDR3 length: 17; V gene: TRBV3-1; CDR3 DNA: TGTGCCAGCAGCGAGATAGCGGGAACTGGTGGGGCCAACGTCCTGACTTTC; CDR3 protein: CASSEIAGTGGANVLTF
clone size: many; D gene: -; J gene: TRBJ1-1; CDR3 length: 14; V gene: TRBV5-1; CDR3 DNA: TGCGCCAGCAGCTTCGGCAGGGTGAACACTGAAGCTTTCTTT; CDR3 protein: CASSFGRVNTEAFF
clone size: -; D gene: -; J gene: TRBJ1-1; CDR3 length: 13; V gene: TRBV6-2/TRBV6-3; CDR3 DNA: TGTGCCAGCAGTTGGGACGTAAACACTGAAGCTTTCTTT; CDR3 protein: CASSWDVNTEAFF
clone size: -; D gene: TRBD1; J gene: TRBJ2-5; CDR3 length: 15; V gene: TRBV7-9; CDR3 DNA: TGTGCCAGCAGCTTAGGCGACAGGGTCCAAGAGACCCAGTACTTC; CDR3 protein: CASSLGDRVQETQYF
clone size: -; D gene: TRBD2; J gene: TRBJ2-1; CDR3 length: 16; V gene: TRBV5-1; CDR3 DNA: TGCGCCAGCAGCTTGCTAGCGGGGGCCCCAGGTAATGAGCAGTTCTTC; CDR3 protein: CASSLLAGAPGNEQFF
clone size: many; D gene: -; J gene: TRBJ2-1; CDR3 length: 16; V gene: TRBV9; CDR3 DNA: TGTGCCAGCAGCCCTTGGGGACTTCAGACGTACAATGAGCAGTTCTTC; CDR3 protein: CASSPWGLQTYNEQFF
clone size: many; D gene: -; J gene: TRBJ2-2; CDR3 length: 15; V gene: TRBV20-1; CDR3 DNA: TGCAGTGCTACCCAGCCCAGGGTGGTCACCGGGGAGCTGTTTTTT; CDR3 protein: CSATQPRVVTGELFF
clone size: few; D gene: TRBD2; J gene: TRBJ2-5; CDR3 length: 16; V gene: TRBV6-5; CDR3 DNA: TGTGCCAGCAGTTACGAACTAGCGGGGGGCTGGGAGACCCAGTACTTC; CDR3 protein: CASSYELAGGWETQYF
clone size: few; D gene: TRBD2; J gene: TRBJ2-7; CDR3 length: 15; V gene: TRBV6-2/TRBV6-3; CDR3 DNA: TGTGCCAGCAGTTCCAGCGGGACCAACTCCTACGAGCAGTACTTC; CDR3 protein: CASSSSGTNSYEQYF
clone size: few; D gene: -; J gene: TRBJ2-3; CDR3 length: 15; V gene: TRBV4-2; CDR3 DNA: TGTGCCAGCAGCCAAGTACGGGGGCTCGCAGATACGCAGTATTTT; CDR3 protein: CASSQVRGLADTQYF
clone size: once; D gene: -; J gene: TRBJ2-5; CDR3 length: 15; V gene: TRBV15; CDR3 DNA: TGTGCCACCAGCAGAGATGGTGGGGTTCCGCGGACCCAGTACTTC; CDR3 protein: CATSRDGGVPRTQYF
clone size: many; D gene: -; J gene: TRBJ1-4; CDR3 length: 14; V gene: TRBV29-1; CDR3 DNA: TGCAGCGTTGAAACGGGGGCAACTAATGAAAAACTGTTTTTT; CDR3 protein: CSVETGATNEKLFF
clone size: few; D gene: -; J gene: TRBJ1-1; CDR3 length: 14; V gene: TRBV6-5; CDR3 DNA: TGTGCCAGCAGTTTTGGGGGGGTGAACACTGAAGCTTTCTTT; CDR3 protein: CASSFGGVNTEAFF
clone size: few; D gene: -; J gene: TRBJ1-2; CDR3 length: 13; V gene: TRBV20-1; CDR3 DNA: TGCAGTGCTAGTCCCCACAGGGACTATGGCTACACCTTC; CDR3 protein: CSASPHRDYGYTF
clone size: -; D gene: -; J gene: TRBJ1-5; CDR3 length: 14; V gene: TRBV14; CDR3 DNA: TGTGCCAGCAGCCATCAAGGGCATGGGCAGCCCCAGCATTTT; CDR3 protein: CASSHQGHGQPQHF
clone size: -; D gene: TRBD2; J gene: TRBJ2-1; CDR3 length: 17; V gene: TRBV24-1; CDR3 DNA: TGTGCCACGATGACTAGCGGGAGACACGGGAGTAACAATGAGCAGTTCTTC; CDR3 protein: CATMTSGRHGSNNEQFF
clone size: -; D gene: -; J gene: TRBJ2-5; CDR3 length: 13; V gene: TRBV4-1; CDR3 DNA: TGCGCCAGCAGCCAAGAGTTATGGCAGACCCAGTACTTC; CDR3 protein: CASSQELWQTQYF
clone size: -; D gene: -; J gene: TRBJ2-1; CDR3 length: 12; V gene: TRBV7-9; CDR3 DNA: TGTGCCAGCAGCTTATACGGGTTTGAGCAGTTCTTC; CDR3 protein: CASSLYGFEQFF
clone size: -; D gene: -; J gene: TRBJ2-5; CDR3 length: 13; V gene: TRBV2; CDR3 DNA: TGTGCCAGCCTATTAGCGGTCCTAGAGACCCAGTACTTC; CDR3 protein: CASLLAVLETQYF
clone size: many; D gene: TRBD2; J gene: TRBJ2-1; CDR3 length: 17; V gene: TRBV19; CDR3 DNA: TGTGCCAGTAGTCTAACATCCGGGACTAGCTTAATCAATGAGCAGTTCTTC; CDR3 protein: CASSLTSGTSLINEQFF